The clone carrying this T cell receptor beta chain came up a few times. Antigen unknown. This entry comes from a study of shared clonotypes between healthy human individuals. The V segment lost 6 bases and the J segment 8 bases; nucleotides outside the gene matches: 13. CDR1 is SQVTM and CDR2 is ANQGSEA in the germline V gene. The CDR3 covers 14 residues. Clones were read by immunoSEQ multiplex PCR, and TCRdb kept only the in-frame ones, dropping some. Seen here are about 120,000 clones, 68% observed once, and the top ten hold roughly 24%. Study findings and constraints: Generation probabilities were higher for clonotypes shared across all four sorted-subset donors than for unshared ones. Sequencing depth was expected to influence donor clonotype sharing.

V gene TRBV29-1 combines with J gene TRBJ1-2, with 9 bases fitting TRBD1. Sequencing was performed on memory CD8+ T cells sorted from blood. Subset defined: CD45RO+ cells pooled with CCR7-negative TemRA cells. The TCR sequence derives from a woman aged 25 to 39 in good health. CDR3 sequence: CSVPGTGRSAGYTF. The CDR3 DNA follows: TGCAGCGTCCCCGGGACAGGGAGATCCGCGGGCTACACCTTC.